A selection of T cell receptor beta chains follows, all from one sample in a study of shared clonotypes between healthy human individuals. Using immunoSEQ multiplex PCR, the repertoire was profiled, and TCRdb retains in-frame clones only, with some absent. The profile covers about 460,000 clones, with roughly four fifths appearing a single time and around 13% taken by the ten largest. Material for sequencing was PBMCs. Source of these receptors: a woman aged 40 to 50 in good health. Some clones in this sample may be carry-over from other donors' samples. CDR3s include the opening cysteine and the closing phenylalanine or tryptophan. The D gene is left open where the match is weak. Clone size is given for some rows only: seen once, a few or many times, or a class if the clone is expanded.

CDR3 protein: CASSILGSTDTQYF
CDR3 DNA: TGTGCCAGTAGTATACTGGGTAGCACAGATACGCAGTATTTT
clone size: NA
J gene: TRBJ2-3
D gene: NA
V gene: TRBV19

CDR3 protein: CATNYGATDTQYF
CDR3 DNA: TGTGCCACAAACTATGGTGCGACAGATACGCAGTATTTT
clone size: NA
J gene: TRBJ2-3
D gene: NA
V gene: TRBV2

CDR3 protein: CASSQGPNQPQHF
CDR3 DNA: TGTGCCAGTAGCCAGGGACCTAATCAGCCCCAGCATTTT
clone size: NA
J gene: TRBJ1-5
D gene: NA
V gene: TRBV19

CDR3 protein: CASSPTRTSYEQYF
CDR3 DNA: TGCGCCAGCAGCCCGACACGAACTTCCTACGAGCAGTACTTC
clone size: many
J gene: TRBJ2-7
D gene: NA
V gene: TRBV4-3

CDR3 protein: CASSLTSGSINGQFF
CDR3 DNA: TGCGCCAGCAGCCTCACTAGCGGGAGTATAAATGGGCAGTTCTTC
clone size: NA
J gene: TRBJ2-1
D gene: TRBD2
V gene: TRBV5-1

CDR3 protein: CASSLDRQGGQPQHF
CDR3 DNA: TGTGCCAGCAGCTTAGATCGACAGGGAGGGCAGCCCCAGCATTTT
clone size: once
J gene: TRBJ1-5
D gene: TRBD1
V gene: TRBV11-3

CDR3 protein: CATSSGGATNEKLFF
CDR3 DNA: TGTGCCACCAGCAGTGGAGGTGCAACTAATGAAAAACTGTTTTTT
clone size: NA
J gene: TRBJ1-4
D gene: NA
V gene: TRBV15

CDR3 protein: CAWGGVTGQPQHF
CDR3 DNA: TGTGCCTGGGGGGGGGTAACAGGGCAGCCCCAGCATTTT
clone size: NA
J gene: TRBJ1-5
D gene: NA
V gene: TRBV30

CDR3 protein: CASSFLVGTGELFF
CDR3 DNA: TGTGCCAGCAGCTTCTTGGTGGGAACCGGGGAGCTGTTTTTT
clone size: NA
J gene: TRBJ2-2
D gene: NA
V gene: TRBV7-3

CDR3 protein: CASSGSPTGETQYF
CDR3 DNA: TGTGCCAGCAGTGGATCCCCGACAGGGGAGACCCAGTACTTC
clone size: NA
J gene: TRBJ2-5
D gene: TRBD1
V gene: TRBV6-1

CDR3 protein: CASSLGTSLVQSIQYF
CDR3 DNA: TGTGCCAGCAGCTTGGGGACTAGCTTGGTCCAAAGCATTCAGTACTTC
clone size: NA
J gene: TRBJ2-4
D gene: TRBD2
V gene: TRBV5-4

CDR3 protein: CASSLDAGGGDEQFF
CDR3 DNA: TGTGCCAGCAGCTTAGATGCGGGAGGTGGGGATGAGCAGTTCTTC
clone size: NA
J gene: TRBJ2-1
D gene: TRBD2
V gene: TRBV11-2

CDR3 protein: CASSQVEKPYEQYF
CDR3 DNA: TGTGCCAGCAGCCAAGTTGAGAAACCCTACGAGCAGTACTTC
clone size: NA
J gene: TRBJ2-7
D gene: NA
V gene: TRBV4-2

CDR3 protein: CASSTTGYEQYF
CDR3 DNA: TGTGCCAGCAGTACAACAGGGTACGAGCAGTACTTC
clone size: NA
J gene: TRBJ2-7
D gene: NA
V gene: TRBV28

CDR3 protein: CSVGGQGETQYF
CDR3 DNA: TGCAGCGTGGGGGGACAGGGAGAGACCCAGTACTTC
clone size: NA
J gene: TRBJ2-5
D gene: TRBD1
V gene: TRBV29-1

CDR3 protein: CAWSEGTTDTQYF
CDR3 DNA: TGTGCCTGGAGTGAAGGGACCACAGATACGCAGTATTTT
clone size: NA
J gene: TRBJ2-3
D gene: NA
V gene: TRBV30

CDR3 protein: CASSIGSGENIQYF
CDR3 DNA: TGTGCCAGTAGTATAGGGAGCGGAGAAAACATTCAGTACTTC
clone size: once
J gene: TRBJ2-4
D gene: NA
V gene: TRBV19

CDR3 protein: CASSEPRDRVLPLHF
CDR3 DNA: TGTGCCAGCAGTGAACCCCGGGACAGGGTCCTCCCCCTCCACTTT
clone size: few
J gene: TRBJ1-6
D gene: TRBD1
V gene: TRBV6-1

CDR3 protein: CASRLGGQETQYF
CDR3 DNA: TGCGCCAGCAGGTTAGGGGGACAAGAGACCCAGTACTTC
clone size: NA
J gene: TRBJ2-5
D gene: NA
V gene: TRBV5-1

CDR3 protein: CASSLTRGSVNEQYF
CDR3 DNA: TGTGCCAGCAGCTTAACTCGGGGAAGCGTAAACGAGCAGTACTTC
clone size: NA
J gene: TRBJ2-7
D gene: NA
V gene: TRBV7-2

CDR3 protein: CASSAGPNQPQHF
CDR3 DNA: TGTGCCAGTAGTGCAGGGCCCAATCAGCCCCAGCATTTT
clone size: many
J gene: TRBJ1-5
D gene: NA
V gene: TRBV19

CDR3 protein: CASSSRGHTEAFF
CDR3 DNA: TGTGCCAGCAGTAGTAGGGGACACACTGAAGCTTTCTTT
clone size: NA
J gene: TRBJ1-1
D gene: NA
V gene: TRBV6-1

CDR3 protein: CASSLGPGGADTQYF
CDR3 DNA: TGTGCCAGCAGCTTGGGGCCAGGAGGGGCGGATACGCAGTATTTT
clone size: NA
J gene: TRBJ2-3
D gene: NA
V gene: TRBV5-4

CDR3 protein: CASSRGLAYEQFF
CDR3 DNA: TGTGCCAGCAGCCGCGGACTAGCCTATGAGCAGTTCTTC
clone size: NA
J gene: TRBJ2-1
D gene: TRBD2
V gene: TRBV7-3

CDR3 protein: CSVEAPSNTEAFF
CDR3 DNA: TGCAGCGTTGAGGCACCCTCTAACACTGAAGCTTTCTTT
clone size: NA
J gene: TRBJ1-1
D gene: NA
V gene: TRBV29-1

CDR3 protein: CASSFLAGTTDTQYF
CDR3 DNA: TGCGCCAGCAGCTTCCTAGCGGGAACCACAGATACGCAGTATTTT
clone size: NA
J gene: TRBJ2-3
D gene: TRBD2
V gene: TRBV5-1

CDR3 protein: CASSVVGGKGDTGELFF
CDR3 DNA: TGTGCCAGCAGCGTAGTAGGGGGGAAGGGAGACACCGGGGAGCTGTTTTTT
clone size: NA
J gene: TRBJ2-2
D gene: NA
V gene: TRBV9

CDR3 protein: CASSQGPGSSYNEQFF
CDR3 DNA: TGCGCCAGCAGCCAAGGGCCGGGGAGCTCCTACAATGAGCAGTTCTTC
clone size: once
J gene: TRBJ2-1
D gene: NA
V gene: TRBV4-1

CDR3 protein: CASTAGGGELFF
CDR3 DNA: TGTGCCAGCACAGCGGGTGGCGGGGAGCTGTTTTTT
clone size: NA
J gene: TRBJ2-2
D gene: NA
V gene: TRBV6-5

CDR3 protein: CASSLLGMGKLFF
CDR3 DNA: TGTGCCAGCAGCTTATTAGGGATGGGAAAACTGTTTTTT
clone size: NA
J gene: TRBJ1-4
D gene: NA
V gene: TRBV7-9